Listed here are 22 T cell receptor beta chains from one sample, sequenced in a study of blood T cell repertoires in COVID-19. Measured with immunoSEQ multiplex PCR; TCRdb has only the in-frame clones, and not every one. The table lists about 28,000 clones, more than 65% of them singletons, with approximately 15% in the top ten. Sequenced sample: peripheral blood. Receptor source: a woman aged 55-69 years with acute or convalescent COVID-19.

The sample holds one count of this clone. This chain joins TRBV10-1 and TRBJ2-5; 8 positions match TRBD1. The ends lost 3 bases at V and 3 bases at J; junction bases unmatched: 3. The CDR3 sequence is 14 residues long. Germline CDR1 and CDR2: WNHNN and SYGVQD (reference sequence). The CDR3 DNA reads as TGCGCCAGCAGTGACCCGGACAGGGAAGAGACCCAGTACTTC. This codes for CASSDPDREETQYF.

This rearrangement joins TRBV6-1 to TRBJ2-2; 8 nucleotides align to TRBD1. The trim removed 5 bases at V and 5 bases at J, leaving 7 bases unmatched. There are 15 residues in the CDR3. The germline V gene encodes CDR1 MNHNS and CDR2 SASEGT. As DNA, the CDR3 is TGTGCCAGCAGTAGCCGGGACAGGTTGACCGGGGAGCTGTTTTTT. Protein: CASSSRDRLTGELFF.

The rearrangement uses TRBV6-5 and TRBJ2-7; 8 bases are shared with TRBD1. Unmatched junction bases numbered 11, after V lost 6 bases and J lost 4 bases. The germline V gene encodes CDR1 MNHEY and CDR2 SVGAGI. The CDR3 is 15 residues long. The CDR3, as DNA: TGTGCCAGCAGCCGGACCGGGACAGGAGCTTACGAGCAGTACTTC. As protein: CASSRTGTGAYEQYF.

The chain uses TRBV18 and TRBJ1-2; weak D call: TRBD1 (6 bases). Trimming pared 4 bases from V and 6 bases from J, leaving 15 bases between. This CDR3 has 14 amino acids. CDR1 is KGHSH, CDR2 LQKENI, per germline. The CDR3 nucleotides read TGTGCCAGCTCACGCCCGACAGGTTCGAATGGCTACACCTTC. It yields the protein CASSRPTGSNGYTF.

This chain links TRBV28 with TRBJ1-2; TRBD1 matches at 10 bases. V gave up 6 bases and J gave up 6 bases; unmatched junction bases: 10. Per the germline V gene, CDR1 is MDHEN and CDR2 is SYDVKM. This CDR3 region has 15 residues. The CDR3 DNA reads TGTGCCAGCAGACAGACAGGGGGCGGGTGGGATGGCTACACCTTC. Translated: CASRQTGGGWDGYTF.

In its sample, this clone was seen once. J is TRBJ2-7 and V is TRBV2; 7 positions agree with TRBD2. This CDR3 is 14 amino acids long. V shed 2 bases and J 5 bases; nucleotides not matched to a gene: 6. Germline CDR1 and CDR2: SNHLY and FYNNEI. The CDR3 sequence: CASSESGAGHEQYF. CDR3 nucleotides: TGTGCCAGCAGTGAAAGCGGGGCCGGGCACGAGCAGTACTTC.

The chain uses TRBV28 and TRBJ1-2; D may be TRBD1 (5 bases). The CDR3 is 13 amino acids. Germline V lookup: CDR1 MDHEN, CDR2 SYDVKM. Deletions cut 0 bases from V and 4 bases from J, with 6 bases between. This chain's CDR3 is CASSLWQGYGYTF. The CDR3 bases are TGTGCCAGCAGTTTATGGCAGGGCTATGGCTACACCTTC.

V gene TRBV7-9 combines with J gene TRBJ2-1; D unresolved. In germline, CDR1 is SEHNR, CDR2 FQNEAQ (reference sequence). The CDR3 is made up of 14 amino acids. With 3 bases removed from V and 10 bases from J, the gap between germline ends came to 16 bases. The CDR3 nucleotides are TGTGCCAGCAGCTTTTTGGGCCCCATCCGGGAGCAGTTCTTC. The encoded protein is CASSFLGPIREQFF. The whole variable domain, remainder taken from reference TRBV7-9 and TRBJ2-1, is DTGVSQNPRHKITKRGQNVTFRCDPISEHNRLYWYRQTLGQGPEFLTYFQNEAQLEKSRLLSDRFSAERPKGSFSTLEIQRTEQGDSAMYLCASSFLGPIREQFFGPGTRLTVL.

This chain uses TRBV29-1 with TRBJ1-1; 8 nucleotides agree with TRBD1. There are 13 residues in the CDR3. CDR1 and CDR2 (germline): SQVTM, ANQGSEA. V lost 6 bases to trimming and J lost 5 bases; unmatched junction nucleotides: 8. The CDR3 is CSVRTGTRTEAFF. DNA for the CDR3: TGCAGCGTCCGGACAGGGACGAGGACTGAAGCTTTCTTT.

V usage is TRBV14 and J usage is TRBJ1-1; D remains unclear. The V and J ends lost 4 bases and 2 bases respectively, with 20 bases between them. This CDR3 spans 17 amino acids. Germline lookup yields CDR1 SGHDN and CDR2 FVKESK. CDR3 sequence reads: CASSPFYKRPGNTEAFF. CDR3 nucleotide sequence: TGTGCCAGCAGCCCCTTCTACAAGAGGCCGGGTAACACTGAAGCTTTCTTT.

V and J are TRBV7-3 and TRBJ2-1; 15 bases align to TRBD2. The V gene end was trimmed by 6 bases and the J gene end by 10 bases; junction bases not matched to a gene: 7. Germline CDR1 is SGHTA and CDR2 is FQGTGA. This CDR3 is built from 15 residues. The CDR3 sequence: CASRGPGLAGGEQFF. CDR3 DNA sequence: TGTGCCAGCAGGGGTCCGGGACTAGCGGGGGGCGAGCAGTTCTTC. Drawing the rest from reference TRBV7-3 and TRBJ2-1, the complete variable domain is GAGVSQTPSNKVTEKGKYVELRCDPISGHTALYWYRQSLGQGPEFLIYFQGTGAADDSGLPNDRFFAVRPEGSVSTLKIQRTERGDSAVYLCASRGPGLAGGEQFFGPGTRLTVL.

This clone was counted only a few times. The CDR3 loop is CASSISTNTEAFF. The CDR3 nucleotides are TGTGCCAGTAGTATCTCCACTAACACTGAAGCTTTCTTT. The chain joins TRBV19 to TRBJ1-1; D remains ambiguous. There are 13 residues in the CDR3. Germline V lookup: CDR1 LNHDA, CDR2 SQIVND (reference sequence). V dropped 3 bases and J dropped 2 bases, with 7 bases sitting between them.

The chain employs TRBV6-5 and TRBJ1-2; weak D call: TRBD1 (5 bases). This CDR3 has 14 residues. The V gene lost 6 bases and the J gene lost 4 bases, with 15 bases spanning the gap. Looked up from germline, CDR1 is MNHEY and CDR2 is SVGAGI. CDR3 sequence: CASSLGRGTYGYTF. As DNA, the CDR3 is TGTGCCAGCAGCCTAGGGCGGGGGACCTATGGCTACACCTTC.

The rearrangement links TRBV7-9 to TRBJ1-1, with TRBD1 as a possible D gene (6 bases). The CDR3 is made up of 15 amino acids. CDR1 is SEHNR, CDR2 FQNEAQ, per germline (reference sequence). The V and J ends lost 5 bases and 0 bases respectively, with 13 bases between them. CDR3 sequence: CASSRRGGMNTEAFF. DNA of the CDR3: TGTGCCAGCAGCCGGAGAGGGGGAATGAACACTGAAGCTTTCTTT.

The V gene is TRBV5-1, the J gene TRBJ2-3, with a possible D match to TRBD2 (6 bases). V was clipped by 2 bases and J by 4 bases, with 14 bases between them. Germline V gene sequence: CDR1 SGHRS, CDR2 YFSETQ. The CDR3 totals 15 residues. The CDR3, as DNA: TGCGCCAGCAGCTTATTAACGGGGGTATCAGATACGCAGTATTTT. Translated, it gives CASSLLTGVSDTQYF.

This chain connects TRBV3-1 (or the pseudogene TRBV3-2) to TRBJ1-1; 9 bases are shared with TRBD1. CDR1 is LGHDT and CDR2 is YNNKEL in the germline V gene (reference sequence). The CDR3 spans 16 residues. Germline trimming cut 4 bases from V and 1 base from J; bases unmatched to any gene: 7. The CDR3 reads CASSPRTGVRNTEAFF. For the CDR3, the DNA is TGTGCCAGCAGCCCCAGGACAGGGGTCAGGAACACTGAAGCTTTCTTT.

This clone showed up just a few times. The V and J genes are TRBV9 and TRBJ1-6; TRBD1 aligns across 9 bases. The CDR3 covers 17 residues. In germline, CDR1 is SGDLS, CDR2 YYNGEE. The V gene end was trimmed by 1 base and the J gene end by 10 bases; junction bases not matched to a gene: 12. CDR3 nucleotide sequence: TGTGCCAGCAGCGTAAGTGTAAATGGGACAGGGAACTCACCCCTCCACTTT. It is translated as CASSVSVNGTGNSPLHF.

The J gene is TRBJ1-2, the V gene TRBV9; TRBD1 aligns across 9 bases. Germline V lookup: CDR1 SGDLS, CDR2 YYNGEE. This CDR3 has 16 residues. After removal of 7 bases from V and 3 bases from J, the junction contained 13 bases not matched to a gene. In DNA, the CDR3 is TGTGCCAGCCCCGAAGGGCGGGACAGGGTATACTATGGCTACACCTTC. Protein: CASPEGRDRVYYGYTF. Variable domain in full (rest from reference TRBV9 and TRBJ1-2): DSGVTQTPKHLITATGQRVTLRCSPRSGDLSVYWYQQSLDQGLQFLIQYYNGEERAKGNILERFSAQQFPDLHSELNLSSLELGDSALYFCASPEGRDRVYYGYTFGSGTRLTVV.

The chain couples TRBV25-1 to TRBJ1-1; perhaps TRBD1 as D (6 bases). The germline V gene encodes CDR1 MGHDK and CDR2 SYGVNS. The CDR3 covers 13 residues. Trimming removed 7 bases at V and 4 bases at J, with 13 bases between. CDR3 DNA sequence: TGTGCCAGCACAGGTCAGGGGCGCACTGAAGCTTTCTTT. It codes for CASTGQGRTEAFF.

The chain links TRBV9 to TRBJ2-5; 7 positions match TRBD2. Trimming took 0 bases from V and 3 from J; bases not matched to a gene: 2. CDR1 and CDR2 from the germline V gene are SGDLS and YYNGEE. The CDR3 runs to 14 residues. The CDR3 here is CASSVGLAEETQYF. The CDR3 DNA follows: TGTGCCAGCAGCGTAGGTCTAGCGGAAGAGACCCAGTACTTC.

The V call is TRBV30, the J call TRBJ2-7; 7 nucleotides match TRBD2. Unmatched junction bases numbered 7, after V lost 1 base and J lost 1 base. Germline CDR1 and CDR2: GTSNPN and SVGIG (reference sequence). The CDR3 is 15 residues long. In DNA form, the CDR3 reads TGTGCCTGGAGTGACGGACCCGGGGGGTCCTACGAGCAGTACTTC. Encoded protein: CAWSDGPGGSYEQYF.

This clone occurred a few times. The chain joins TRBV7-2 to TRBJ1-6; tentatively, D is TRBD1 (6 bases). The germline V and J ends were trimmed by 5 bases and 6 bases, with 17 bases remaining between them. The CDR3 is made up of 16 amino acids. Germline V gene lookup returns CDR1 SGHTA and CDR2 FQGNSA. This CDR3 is CASSLQVAGANSPLHF. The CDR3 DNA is TGTGCCAGCAGCCTCCAGGTGGCAGGGGCTAATTCACCCCTCCACTTT.